This T cell receptor (beta chain) appears in the sequencing data of a study of CXCR3-negative and CXCR3-positive naive CD8 T cells. 5' RACE that incorporated UMI labels was used to prepare the TRB cDNA libraries. TCRdb re-called the 5' RACE reads and shows each CDR3 protein once, DNA omitted. The sample has over 35,000 distinct CDR3 sequences; the top ten hold under 2.5%. As concerns this clonotype: As yet, its antigen is unknown.

This CDR3 has 15 amino acids. Germline-derived CDR1 and CDR2 are SGHNT and YYREEE (reference sequence). Study-level points and caveats: Higher TRB CDR3 hydrophobicity marked CXCR3-positive naive cells relative to CXCR3-negative naive cells.

The sequence came from a human donor in good health. Some clones in this sample may be carry-over from other donors' samples. Material for sequencing was naive CXCR3- CD8+ T cells from blood. Subset given: CD45RO-CCR7+CD27+CD95- naive CD8+ T cells lacking CXCR3 (TNR3-). The chain employs TRBV5-4 and TRBJ2-7; absent DNA, TCRdb's TRBD1 call cannot be checked. The CDR3: CASSLNQGASYEQYF. Using reference TRBV5-4 and TRBJ2-7 for the parts outside the CDR3, the full variable domain is ETGVTQSPTHLIKTRGQQVTLRCSSQSGHNTVSWYQQALGQGPQFIFQYYREEENGRGNFPPRFSGLQFPNYSSELNVNALELDDSALYLCASSLNQGASYEQYFGPGTRLTVT.